A selection of T cell receptor beta chains follows, all from one sample in a study of blood T cell repertoires in COVID-19. Sequenced by immunoSEQ multiplex PCR; TCRdb stores in-frame clones only, minus some. The sample shows around 150,000 clones, about 93% of them seen only once. The sample consisted of peripheral blood. The origin of the receptors is a woman in her forties or fifties with acute or convalescent COVID-19. Both conserved end residues are part of each CDR3. The order of the fields is clone size, J gene, V gene, D gene, CDR3 protein, CDR3 DNA. A D gene is named only where the DNA matches it firmly. Some rows have no size entry. The others give once, few or many, or a class for an expanded clone.

-	TRBJ2-7	TRBV6-5	-	CATRGYEQYF	TGTGCCACCCGGGGGTACGAGCAGTACTTC
-	TRBJ1-2	TRBV2	-	CASSAWTEYGYTF	TGTGCCAGCAGTGCCTGGACAGAGTATGGCTACACCTTC
-	TRBJ2-7	TRBV28	TRBD1	CASTMLGTDHEQYF	TGTGCCAGCACCATGTTGGGGACAGATCACGAGCAGTACTTC
-	TRBJ2-7	TRBV18	-	CASSPPQGQGGEQYF	TGTGCCAGCTCACCACCCCAAGGGCAGGGGGGCGAGCAGTACTTC
-	TRBJ2-1	TRBV7-2	-	CASSPFSYNEQFF	TGTGCCAGCAGCCCCTTCTCCTACAATGAGCAGTTCTTC
few	TRBJ1-6	TRBV9	TRBD1	CASSVTGGATYNSPLHF	TGTGCCAGCAGCGTCACAGGGGGCGCGACATATAATTCACCCCTCCACTTT
once	TRBJ2-1	TRBV24-1	TRBD2	CATRGGYNEQFF	TGTGCCACCCGGGGGGGTTACAATGAGCAGTTCTTC
-	TRBJ2-1	TRBV7-9	TRBD1	CASSWDRDNNEQFF	TGTGCCAGCAGCTGGGACAGGGACAACAATGAGCAGTTCTTC
-	TRBJ2-1	TRBV6-6	TRBD2	CASSYERGASYNEQFF	TGTGCCAGCAGTTACGAGCGGGGGGCGTCCTACAATGAGCAGTTCTTC
-	TRBJ2-1	TRBV30	-	CAWRARNEQFF	TGTGCCTGGAGGGCCAGGAATGAGCAGTTCTTC
-	TRBJ1-2	TRBV12-5	TRBD1	CASSSGQGHGYTF	TGTGCTAGTAGTTCCGGACAGGGGCATGGCTACACCTTC
-	TRBJ2-2	TRBV4-3	TRBD2	CASSQRTSGRNTGELFF	TGCGCCAGCAGCCAACGGACTAGCGGGAGGAACACCGGGGAGCTGTTTTTT
-	TRBJ1-2	TRBV7-7	-	CASSTSGGAPYGYTF	TGTGCTAGCAGTACCTCTGGGGGCGCTCCCTATGGCTACACCTTC
-	TRBJ1-6	TRBV4-2	-	CASSQGQLSSYNSPLHF	TGTGCCAGCAGCCAAGGACAGTTGAGCTCCTATAATTCACCCCTCCACTTT
-	TRBJ2-1	TRBV4-3	TRBD2	CASSQDRLAGHYNEQFF	TGCGCCAGCAGCCAAGATAGGCTAGCGGGACACTACAATGAGCAGTTCTTC
-	TRBJ1-5	TRBV19	TRBD1	CASSIDGQGAYQPQHF	TGTGCCAGTAGTATAGACGGACAGGGGGCTTATCAGCCCCAGCATTTT
-	TRBJ2-2	TRBV24-1	-	CATSEFGGIGELFF	TGTGCCACCAGTGAATTTGGGGGGATCGGGGAGCTGTTTTTT
-	TRBJ1-5	TRBV9	-	CASSVDSGANQPQHF	TGTGCCAGCAGCGTAGATTCAGGGGCCAATCAGCCCCAGCATTTT
-	TRBJ2-7	TRBV6-5	-	CASRQGGEQYF	TGTGCCAGCAGACAGGGAGGGGAGCAGTACTTC
-	TRBJ1-1	TRBV18	-	CASSRSQGKGTEAFF	TGTGCCAGCTCACGGTCGCAGGGCAAAGGCACTGAAGCTTTCTTT
-	TRBJ1-5	TRBV19	TRBD1	CASRRTGGPVYSNQPQHF	TGTGCCAGTAGGAGGACAGGTGGTCCGGTTTATAGCAATCAGCCCCAGCATTTT
-	TRBJ1-6	TRBV28	TRBD1	CASSRQGLYSPLHF	TGTGCCAGCAGCAGACAGGGGTTGTATTCACCCCTCCACTTT
-	TRBJ2-7	TRBV28	-	CASSSGTYHYEQYF	TGTGCCAGCAGTTCCGGGACATACCATTACGAGCAGTACTTC
-	TRBJ2-7	TRBV28	-	CASSSSRQAKSSYEQYF	TGTGCCAGCAGTTCCTCCCGACAGGCCAAAAGCTCCTACGAGCAGTACTTC
few	TRBJ1-3	TRBV3-1/TRBV3-2	-	CASTSTTGDFSGNTIYF	TGTGCCAGCACCTCAACCACGGGGGACTTCTCTGGAAACACCATATATTTT
-	TRBJ1-4	TRBV7-2	-	CASSLGEYEKLFF	TGTGCCAGCAGCTTAGGCGAGTATGAAAAACTGTTTTTT
once	TRBJ2-5	TRBV28	TRBD1	CASSLSGQGEETQYF	TGTGCCAGCAGTTTATCTGGACAGGGAGAGGAGACCCAGTACTTC
-	TRBJ1-3	TRBV29-1	-	CSVEQGDGNTIYF	TGCAGCGTTGAACAGGGCGACGGAAACACCATATATTTT
-	TRBJ2-1	TRBV12-2	-	CASRLGYLAGWIEQFF	TGTGCAAGTCGCTTAGGATACCTAGCGGGATGGATTGAGCAGTTCTTC
-	TRBJ1-1	TRBV19	TRBD1	CASSITGGMNTEAFF	TGTGCCAGTAGTATTACAGGGGGTATGAACACTGAAGCTTTCTTT
-	TRBJ2-7	TRBV13	-	CASSSRDVRDDEQYF	TGTGCCAGCAGCTCCAGGGATGTCAGAGATGACGAGCAGTACTTC
-	TRBJ1-2	TRBV18	-	CASSPGGYGYTF	TGTGCCAGCTCACCGGGAGGCTATGGCTACACCTTC
-	TRBJ2-2	TRBV5-4	-	CASSLGQSYTGELFF	TGTGCCAGCAGCTTAGGACAATCCTACACCGGGGAGCTGTTTTTT
-	TRBJ2-5	TRBV24-1	-	CATSDNSQETQYF	TGTGCCACCAGTGATAACAGTCAAGAGACCCAGTACTTC
-	TRBJ2-1	TRBV4-1	-	CASSLGVGSYNEQFF	TGCGCCAGCAGCCTAGGGGTGGGCTCCTACAATGAGCAGTTCTTC
-	TRBJ2-7	TRBV3-1/TRBV3-2	TRBD1	CASSQGQGDYEQYF	TGTGCCAGCAGCCAAGGGCAGGGGGACTACGAGCAGTACTTC
-	TRBJ2-7	TRBV21-1	-	CASSRSGQCYEQYF	TGTGCCAGCAGCAGGTCGGGACAGTGCTACGAGCAGTACTTC
-	TRBJ2-2	TRBV19	-	CASLGNRISGELFF	TGTGCCAGTTTGGGGAACAGGATCTCCGGGGAGCTGTTTTTT
-	TRBJ2-6	TRBV15	-	CATSRAGEGVLTF	TGTGCCACCAGCAGGGCTGGAGAAGGCGTCCTGACTTTC
-	TRBJ2-1	TRBV18	TRBD2	CASSPFPPTSGNEQFF	TGTGCCAGCTCACCATTCCCTCCGACTAGCGGCAATGAGCAGTTCTTC
-	TRBJ2-3	TRBV11-3	TRBD1	CASSLGTGGTDTQYF	TGTGCCAGCAGCTTAGGCACAGGGGGCACAGATACGCAGTATTTT
once	TRBJ1-6	TRBV11-2	TRBD1	CASSSFGTAIGSPLHF	TGTGCCAGCAGCTCATTTGGGACAGCCATTGGTTCACCCCTCCACTTT
-	TRBJ1-3	TRBV7-9	-	CASSLGRHRNTIYF	TGTGCCAGCAGCTTAGGCAGACACCGAAACACCATATATTTT
once	TRBJ2-2	TRBV7-8	-	CASSFSVTGELFF	TGTGCCAGCAGCTTTTCTGTAACCGGGGAGCTGTTTTTT
-	TRBJ1-5	TRBV24-1	-	CATSDSRGQPQHF	TGTGCCACCAGTGATTCGCGGGGTCAGCCCCAGCATTTT
-	TRBJ2-7	TRBV6-2/TRBV6-3	-	CASSYSSSYEQYF	TGTGCCAGCAGTTACTCCTCTTCTTACGAGCAGTACTTC
-	TRBJ1-3	TRBV7-8	-	CASSLAPPGAVFSGNTIYF	TGTGCCAGCAGCTTAGCTCCCCCAGGGGCTGTGTTTTCCGGAAACACCATATATTTT
-	TRBJ2-3	TRBV7-2	-	CASSFSTDTQYF	TGTGCCAGCAGCTTCAGTACAGATACGCAGTATTTT
-	TRBJ1-5	TRBV7-2	-	CASSNPLQPQHF	TGTGCCAGCAGCAATCCTTTACAGCCCCAGCATTTT
-	TRBJ2-7	TRBV6-2/TRBV6-3	TRBD1	CASSYWEGQGHEQYF	TGTGCCAGCAGTTACTGGGAGGGACAGGGCCACGAGCAGTACTTC
-	TRBJ2-7	TRBV24-1	-	CANHLVGSSYEQYF	TGTGCCAATCACCTCGTAGGGAGCTCCTACGAGCAGTACTTC
once	TRBJ2-3	TRBV30	TRBD2	CAWSVLAGGPDTQYF	TGTGCCTGGAGTGTACTAGCGGGGGGGCCAGATACGCAGTATTTT
few	TRBJ1-5	TRBV2	-	CASTTQGRNQPQHF	TGTGCCAGTACTACACAGGGTCGCAATCAGCCCCAGCATTTT
-	TRBJ1-6	TRBV19	TRBD1	CASMRTGSYNSPLHF	TGTGCCAGTATGAGGACAGGGTCCTATAATTCACCCCTCCACTTT
-	TRBJ1-1	TRBV29-1	-	CSVPAKGGTEAFF	TGCAGCGTCCCCGCGAAGGGAGGGACTGAAGCTTTCTTT
-	TRBJ2-1	TRBV6-5	-	CASSYSTRVLGEQFF	TGTGCCAGCAGTTACAGTACTAGGGTACTTGGTGAGCAGTTCTTC
few	TRBJ2-3	TRBV7-8	-	CASGASDTQYF	TGTGCCAGCGGAGCATCTGATACGCAGTATTTT
-	TRBJ2-5	TRBV6-2/TRBV6-3	-	CASSYTGAGETQYF	TGTGCCAGCAGTTACACGGGAGCTGGGGAGACCCAGTACTTC